Shown below are 21 T cell receptor beta chains from a single sample sequenced in a study of TIL therapy for anti-PD-1-resistant metastatic lung cancer. Time point: pre-treatment sample, taken before nivolumab and TIL therapy. Sequencing used immunoSEQ v3. Sequenced by immunoSEQ multiplex PCR; TCRdb stores in-frame clones only, minus some. The repertoire holds tens of thousands of clones, with 69% as singletons. Material: blood, obtained at baseline. The receptors were sampled from a person aged 25 to 79 with non-small cell lung cancer.

CDR3 sequence (DNA): TGCGCCAGCAGCTTGGCAGGCCTCAAAGGGGAGACCCAGTACTTC. Amino acid sequence: CASSLAGLKGETQYF. The chain joins TRBV5-1 to TRBJ2-5; unclear D gene. Trimming cost V 0 bases and J 5 bases, with 14 bases left between them. There are 15 residues in the CDR3. CDR1 is SGHRS and CDR2 is YFSETQ in the germline V gene.

The chain combines TRBV25-1 with TRBJ2-4; D might be TRBD1 (6 bases). The germline gives CDR1 MGHDK, CDR2 SYGVNS. V was cut by 7 bases and J by 4 bases, with 14 bases left in between. The CDR3 sequence is 14 residues long. Written as DNA, the CDR3 is TGTGCCAGCATCCACCGGGACACTAAAAACATTCAGTACTTC. This encodes CASIHRDTKNIQYF.

In this sample, this clone turned up a few times. This chain joins TRBV6-5 and TRBJ1-5; D is undetermined. Trimming took off 5 bases at V and 6 bases at J, with 14 bases between the two ends. Germline assignment: CDR1 MNHEY and CDR2 SVGAGI. The CDR3 consists of 14 residues. As DNA, the CDR3 is TGTGCCAGCAGTCCTGCCTCGAGCGGTCAGCCCCAGCATTTT. It is translated as CASSPASSGQPQHF.

The genes are TRBV19 and TRBJ1-1; D is undetermined. V lost 3 bases to trimming and J lost 6 bases, with 14 bases between them. This CDR3 has 14 amino acids. The V gene's germline CDR1 is LNHDA and CDR2 SQIVND (reference sequence). The CDR3 DNA reads as TGTGCCAGTAGTATGAGGTCGAAGACCGCTGAAGCTTTCTTT. Protein: CASSMRSKTAEAFF. The complete variable domain, with remaining parts taken from reference TRBV19 and TRBJ1-1, reads DGGITQSPKYLFRKEGQNVTLSCEQNLNHDAMYWYRQDPGQGLRLIYYSQIVNDFQKGDIAEGYSVSREKKESFPLTVTSAQKNPTAFYLCASSMRSKTAEAFFGQGTRLTVV.

The table lists this clone with a few counts. The V call is TRBV10-2, the J call TRBJ1-5, with unresolved D. With 2 bases removed from V and 0 bases from J, the gap between germline ends came to 5 bases. The CDR3 contains 14 residues. Germline CDR1 and CDR2: WSHSY and SAAADI. This CDR3 reads CASSEGYSNQPQHF. In DNA form, the CDR3 reads TGCGCCAGCAGTGAGGGATATAGCAATCAGCCCCAGCATTTT.

This clone was counted a few times. This chain uses TRBV6-1 with TRBJ2-7, with D tentatively TRBD2 (6 bases). V lost 7 bases, J lost 3 bases, and 7 bases lay in between. CDR3 length equals 11 residues. Germline-derived CDR1 and CDR2 are MNHNS and SASEGT. The CDR3 loop is CASISGYEQYF. In DNA form, the CDR3 reads TGTGCCAGCATTAGCGGCTACGAGCAGTACTTC.

The chain recombines TRBV28 with TRBJ2-3; D uncertain. CDR1 MDHEN and CDR2 SYDVKM come from the germline V gene. V dropped 7 bases and J dropped 5 bases, with 10 bases sitting between them. The CDR3 covers 12 residues. CDR3 loop: CASNPLVDTQYF. The CDR3 DNA reads TGTGCCAGCAATCCATTGGTAGATACGCAGTATTTT.

The chain couples TRBV11-2 to TRBJ1-1, with D maybe TRBD1 (6 bases). V shed 5 bases and J shed 0 bases, with 10 bases lying between them. CDR1 is SGHAT, CDR2 FQNNGV, per germline. The CDR3 contains 14 residues. CDR3: CASSRTGMNTEAFF. In nucleotides, the CDR3 is TGTGCCAGCAGCCGAACAGGGATGAACACTGAAGCTTTCTTT.

This clone turned up a few times. The V call is TRBV7-9, the J call TRBJ1-3; D is unresolved. V lost 3 bases and J lost 8, with 11 bases in between. The germline gives CDR1 SEHNR, CDR2 FQNEAQ (reference sequence). The CDR3 has 13 residues. DNA for the CDR3: TGTGCCAGCAGCTTCGTGGGATCAGACACCATATATTTT. This translates into CASSFVGSDTIYF.

This clone was seen a single time. The chain joins TRBV5-1 to TRBJ2-7; possible D gene TRBD1, 7 bases. The length of the CDR3 is 15 residues. V dropped 8 bases and J dropped 1 base, with 19 bases sitting between them. Germline V CDR1 and CDR2: SGHRS, YFSETQ. CDR3 sequence: CASSDMTGRSYEQYF. The CDR3 DNA is TGCGCCAGTTCTGACATGACAGGGAGGTCCTACGAGCAGTACTTC.

The V and J genes are TRBV5-4 and TRBJ2-7; 15 nucleotides match TRBD2. The trim removed 4 bases at V and 9 bases at J, leaving 14 bases unmatched. CDR3 length equals 17 residues. Per germline, CDR1 SGHNT and CDR2 YYREEE (reference sequence). CDR3 DNA sequence: TGTGCCAGCAGCGCGGGACTAGCGGGGGGCATCGGGGTCGTGCAGTACTTC. Its protein product is CASSAGLAGGIGVVQYF.

This clone appeared a few times. The J gene is TRBJ2-2, the V gene TRBV19; 8 nucleotides line up with TRBD2. The trim removed 5 bases at V and 7 bases at J, leaving 3 bases unmatched. This CDR3 comprises 13 residues. Germline V lookup: CDR1 LNHDA, CDR2 SQIVND (reference sequence). CDR3 loop: CASSSTSGGELFF. DNA for the CDR3: TGTGCCAGTAGTTCCACTAGCGGCGGGGAGCTGTTTTTT.

The chain has TRBV7-8 and TRBJ2-1; 14 nucleotides align to TRBD2. The germline gives CDR1 SGHVS, CDR2 FQNEAQ. The CDR3 totals 19 residues. V lost 5 bases to trimming and J lost 8 bases; unmatched junction nucleotides: 17. The CDR3 loop is CASSPRLAGGPNELDEQFF. The DNA for the CDR3 is TGTGCCAGCAGCCCGCGACTAGCGGGGGGGCCTAATGAGTTGGATGAGCAGTTCTTC.

Turning to this clone: The sample has other DNA sequences that encode this CDR3 too. The chain carries TRBV29-1 and TRBJ2-1, with 10 bases aligning to TRBD1. The CDR3 contains 14 residues. With V trimmed by 6 bases and J by 3 bases, 5 bases remained unmatched. Germline V gene data show CDR1 as SQVTM and CDR2 as ANQGSEA. The CDR3 reads CSVRRDRGYNEQFF. CDR3 bases: TGCAGCGTCCGGAGGGACAGGGGCTACAATGAGCAGTTCTTC.

The chain is built from TRBV5-4 and TRBJ2-7; TRBD1 aligns across 10 bases. CDR3 length equals 13 residues. CDR1 SGHNT and CDR2 YYREEE come from the germline V gene (reference sequence). The ends lost 4 bases at V and 7 bases at J; junction bases unmatched: 5. The CDR3 DNA reads as TGTGCCAGCAGCCGGGGACAGGGGAAAGAGCAGTACTTC. Translating it yields CASSRGQGKEQYF. Full variable domain (rest looked up from reference TRBV5-4 and TRBJ2-7): ETGVTQSPTHLIKTRGQQVTLRCSSQSGHNTVSWYQQALGQGPQFIFQYYREEENGRGNFPPRFSGLQFPNYSSELNVNALELDDSALYLCASSRGQGKEQYFGPGTRLTVT.

The chain carries TRBV5-1 and TRBJ2-1, with 10 bases lining up with TRBD2. V was clipped by 1 base and J by 10 bases; unmatched bases: 8. Germline V lookup: CDR1 SGHRS, CDR2 YFSETQ. CDR3 length: 15 amino acids. CDR3 amino acids: CASSLRTSGMWEQFF. The CDR3 DNA sequence: TGCGCCAGCAGCTTGAGGACTAGCGGCATGTGGGAGCAGTTCTTC.

The genes are TRBV2 and TRBJ2-7; 7 bases match TRBD2. V lost 7 bases, J lost 0 bases, and 6 bases stayed unmatched. Germline loops: CDR1 SNHLY, CDR2 FYNNEI. CDR3 size: 14 residues. The CDR3 nucleotides read TGTGCCAGCAAGGATCGGGAGGTCTCCTACGAGCAGTACTTC. Translation: CASKDREVSYEQYF. Using reference TRBV2 and TRBJ2-7 for the parts outside the CDR3, the full variable domain is EPEVTQTPSHQVTQMGQEVILRCVPISNHLYFYWYRQILGQKVEFLVSFYNNEISEKSEIFDDQFSVERPDGSNFTLKIRSTKLEDSAMYFCASKDREVSYEQYFGPGTRLTVT.

V and J are TRBV5-1 and TRBJ1-4, with TRBD1 identical over 9 bases. Germline assignment: CDR1 SGHRS and CDR2 YFSETQ. The CDR3 is made up of 19 amino acids. After removal of 1 base from V and 5 bases from J, the junction contained 15 bases not matched to a gene. The CDR3 sequence is CASSLTGTGPLVPNEKLFF. CDR3 nucleotides: TGCGCCAGCAGCTTGACCGGGACAGGGCCGCTTGTCCCCAATGAAAAACTGTTTTTT.

This clone appeared a few times. The J gene is TRBJ2-5, the V gene TRBV9; TRBD2 might be the D (6 bases). Per germline, CDR1 SGDLS and CDR2 YYNGEE. The CDR3 contains 16 residues. V gave up 8 bases and J gave up 6 bases, with 26 bases separating them. This chain's CDR3 is CASSLSWREGEKTQYF. CDR3 bases: TGTGCCAGTTCGCTATCCTGGCGGGAAGGAGAAAAGACCCAGTACTTC.

The J gene is TRBJ2-2, the V gene TRBV11-3; D gene unclear. This CDR3 contains 12 residues. Germline V lookup: CDR1 SGHNT, CDR2 YENEEA. V shed 10 bases and J shed 7 bases, with 13 bases lying between them. CDR3 bases: TGTGCCACCGGTTCTGGTTACGGGGAGCTGTTTTTT. This gives the protein CATGSGYGELFF. Full variable domain (outside the CDR3, taken from reference TRBV11-3 and TRBJ2-2): EAGVVQSPRYKIIEKKQPVAFWCNPISGHNTLYWYLQNLGQGPELLIRYENEEAVDDSQLPKDRFSAERLKGVDSTLKIQPAELGDSAVYLCATGSGYGELFFGEGSRLTVL.

Of note for this clone: The sample carries other DNA sequences with the same CDR3. V is TRBV5-1 and J is TRBJ2-3; no reliable D call. This CDR3 is 12 amino acids long. The germline V and J ends were trimmed by 2 bases and 0 bases, with 1 base remaining between them. Per the germline V gene, CDR1 is SGHRS and CDR2 is YFSETQ. The CDR3 sequence is CASSLSTDTQYF. CDR3 nucleotide sequence: TGCGCCAGCAGCTTAAGCACAGATACGCAGTATTTT.